The clone carrying this T cell receptor beta chain was seen only a few times. Antigen: not known. The data belong to a study of fetal regulatory T cell absence and autoimmunity. Study-wide background: The IPEX patients lacked clinical diabetes but had exocrine pancreas autoimmunity.

Sequencing was at survey level. Here immunoSEQ multiplex PCR was the method, and the copy in TCRdb shows in-frame clones only, minus some. The table shows 95,000 or so clones, with more than 70% occurring only once. Study-wide results and caveats: In IPEX syndrome, oligoclonal enrichment was read as supporting prenatal antigen-driven autoimmunity in the pancreas.

The sample consisted of pancreas tissue. This receptor was taken from a male donor with IPEX syndrome.

Here the CDR3 reads CASSQGTVKGKLFF. The CDR3, as DNA: TGTGCCAGCAGCCAGGGGACGGTGAAGGGAAAACTGTTTTTT. The rearrangement joins TRBV5-7 to TRBJ1-4; D might be TRBD1 (6 bases). TRBV5-7 is marked as an open reading frame, function uncertain. CDR3 length: 14 residues. V lost 4 bases, J lost 10 bases, and 17 bases lay in between.